This TCR beta chain comes out of a study of cytomegalovirus exposure and HLA in healthy donors. A note on this clone: The antigen is unknown.

Study-level points and caveats: Cytomegalovirus association was listed for 150 to 200 TCR beta chains. In a later analysis, first-cohort TCR clusters were found to tend to co-occur in the 120 or so validation repertoires.

The assay was immunoSEQ multiplex PCR, and TCRdb's table has in-frame clones only and misses some. Among about 110,000 clones listed, roughly 84% were seen once. The germline V gene has CDR1 SEHNR and CDR2 FQNEAQ (reference sequence). V lost 4 bases to trimming and J lost 8 bases; unmatched junction nucleotides: 13. This CDR3 is 15 amino acids long. Material for sequencing was PBMCs. The receptor comes from a woman under 30 in good health and CMV-seronegative. The chain uses TRBV7-9 and TRBJ1-2, with 7 bases that match TRBD1. The CDR3 sequence is CASSSGQNLLKGYTF. The CDR3 DNA sequence: TGTGCCAGCAGCTCGGGACAGAACTTACTAAAGGGCTACACCTTC.